This entry lists 16 T cell receptor beta chains sequenced from one sample in a study of T cell responses to AZD1222 COVID-19 vaccine. The assay was immunoSEQ multiplex PCR, and TCRdb's table has in-frame clones only and misses some. The sample includes 100,000 to 130,000 clones, roughly nine tenths of them seen just once. The material sequenced was peripheral blood, taken on day 0 of MenACWY control vaccination. These receptor sequences come from an adult in good health.

In its sample, this clone was seen a few times. V is TRBV4-2 and J is TRBJ2-7; weak D call: TRBD2 (7 bases). Trimming removed 4 bases at V and 6 bases at J, with 19 bases between. The CDR3 has 15 amino acids. Germline V lookup: CDR1 LGHNA, CDR2 YNFKEQ. The CDR3 loop is CASSPVLGLGGEQYF. Written as DNA, the CDR3 is TGTGCCAGCAGCCCGGTATTAGGACTAGGGGGCGAGCAGTACTTC.

The V call is TRBV30, the J call TRBJ2-1, with TRBD2 matching 11 bases. There are 16 residues in the CDR3. Germline CDR1 is GTSNPN and CDR2 is SVGIG (reference sequence). V lost 2 bases and J lost 4; bases outside the gene matches: 7. In DNA, the CDR3 is TGTGCCTGGAGTACTCCTCGACTAGCGGGGTACAATGAGCAGTTCTTC. As protein: CAWSTPRLAGYNEQFF.

This chain connects TRBV19 to TRBJ1-4, with a tentative D call TRBD1 (5 bases). Looked up from germline, CDR1 is LNHDA and CDR2 is SQIVND (reference sequence). The CDR3 extends over 16 amino acids. V lost 7 bases to trimming and J lost 0 bases, with 15 bases between them. The CDR3 bases are TGTGCCAGTACCCCCCGGTGGGGGACAACTAATGAAAAACTGTTTTTT. Translating it yields CASTPRWGTTNEKLFF.

The V gene is TRBV23-1, the J gene TRBJ1-2, with D maybe TRBD1 (6 bases). TRBV23-1 falls under the ORF class, with uncertain function. The V gene lost 0 bases and the J gene lost 2 bases, with 16 bases spanning the gap. This CDR3 is built from 17 residues. Here the CDR3 DNA reads TGCGCCAGCAGTCAATCGGAGTACGGACAGATAAACTATGGCTACACCTTC. Translated: CASSQSEYGQINYGYTF.

The rearrangement joins TRBV11-2 to TRBJ2-1, with D maybe TRBD1 (5 bases). This CDR3 has 17 residues. Deletions cut 5 bases from V and 0 bases from J, with 17 bases between. CDR1 is SGHAT, CDR2 FQNNGV, per germline. The CDR3 coding sequence is TGTGCCAGCAGCCAGCAGGGAAGGGGCAGCTCCTACAATGAGCAGTTCTTC. It encodes CASSQQGRGSSYNEQFF.

The rearrangement joins TRBV7-8 to TRBJ1-4; D is ambiguous. Germline assignment: CDR1 SGHVS and CDR2 FQNEAQ. Trimming took 4 bases from V and 0 from J, leaving 15 bases between them. This CDR3 comprises 17 residues. This chain's CDR3 is CASSSYLGATTNEKLFF. DNA for the CDR3: TGTGCCAGCAGCTCCTACCTTGGTGCAACAACTAATGAAAAACTGTTTTTT.

This chain joins TRBV20-1 and TRBJ2-7, with D maybe TRBD1 (6 bases). Trimming pared 3 bases from V and 6 bases from J, leaving 12 bases between. Per germline, CDR1 DFQATT and CDR2 SNEGSKA (reference sequence). The CDR3 covers 12 residues. The CDR3 sequence is CSASLQGTEQYF. DNA of the CDR3: TGCAGTGCTAGTTTACAGGGTACCGAGCAGTACTTC.

The chain employs TRBV24-1 and TRBJ1-1; TRBD1 matches 7 bases. The trim removed 0 bases at V and 2 bases at J, leaving 2 bases unmatched. The CDR3 loop spans 15 amino acids. Germline V lookup: CDR1 KGHDR, CDR2 SFDVKD. CDR3 protein: CATSDLWDSNTEAFF. The DNA for the CDR3 is TGTGCCACCAGTGATTTGTGGGACAGTAACACTGAAGCTTTCTTT.

A note on this clone: The junction shows a germline mismatch at one end, possibly a read error. This chain joins TRBV2 and TRBJ1-4, with 8 positions matching TRBD1. CDR3 size: 14 residues. Germline values: CDR1 SNHLY, CDR2 FYNNEI. CDR3 DNA sequence: TGTGCCAGCAGGTTGACAGGGGATAATGAAAATCTGTTTTTT. Amino acids: CASRLTGDNENLFF.

The chain has TRBV7-2 and TRBJ1-5; D may be TRBD1 (5 bases). This CDR3 is 16 amino acids long. Germline V gives CDR1 SGHTA, CDR2 FQGNSA. V was clipped by 3 bases and J by 6 bases, with 18 bases between them. CDR3 sequence: CASSFGAGILGQPQHF. The CDR3 DNA reads as TGTGCCAGCAGCTTCGGGGCCGGGATTCTGGGTCAGCCCCAGCATTTT.

V usage is TRBV3-1 (or the pseudogene TRBV3-2) and J usage is TRBJ1-6; D remains ambiguous. The germline V gene has CDR1 LGHDT and CDR2 YNNKEL (reference sequence). V lost 1 base and J lost 7, with 8 bases in between. This CDR3 contains 14 residues. The CDR3 DNA reads TGTGCCAGCAGCCAAGTGAACAGAAATTCACCCCTCCACTTT. This codes for CASSQVNRNSPLHF.

The gene calls are TRBV30 and TRBJ1-2; D unclear. Germline lookup yields CDR1 GTSNPN and CDR2 SVGIG (reference sequence). The V end lost 1 base, the J end lost 1 base, and 7 bases lay between the germline ends. This CDR3 has 13 amino acids. The CDR3 region has the DNA TGTGCCTGGAGTGCTTGGAATAACTATGGCTACACCTTC. It encodes CAWSAWNNYGYTF.

CDR3 protein: CASSEDRWRINNSPLHF. CDR3 DNA sequence: TGTGCCAGCAGTGAAGACAGGTGGAGGATAAATAATTCACCCCTCCACTTT. The chain combines TRBV6-1 with TRBJ1-6, with D possibly TRBD1 on 5 matching bases. Trimming left V 1 base short and J 5 bases short, with 15 bases between. Per the germline V gene, CDR1 is MNHNS and CDR2 is SASEGT. The CDR3 sequence is 17 residues long.

V is TRBV12-3 or TRBV12-4 and J is TRBJ1-3; no reliable D call. Trimming pared 11 bases from V and 1 base from J, leaving 9 bases between. The CDR3 consists of 12 residues. CDR3 residues: CAERTSGNTIYF. For the CDR3, the DNA is TGTGCCGAGAGGACGTCTGGAAACACCATATATTTT.

This chain links TRBV5-1 with TRBJ2-1, with 7 bases identical to TRBD2. With V trimmed by 4 bases and J by 0 bases, 7 bases remained unmatched. The germline CDR1 and CDR2 sequences are SGHRS and YFSETQ. This CDR3 region has 16 residues. In DNA form, the CDR3 reads TGCGCCAGCAGCGGCGGGGGTGCCAGCTCCTACAATGAGCAGTTCTTC. It is translated as CASSGGGASSYNEQFF.

This clone was counted once. The genes are TRBV9 and TRBJ1-3; D ambiguous. Trimming took 3 bases from V and 7 from J, leaving 17 bases between them. The length of the CDR3 is 15 residues. Germline CDR1 and CDR2: SGDLS and YYNGEE. The CDR3, as DNA: TGTGCCAGCAGCGCCTCACTTGTGTTGGGGAACACCATATATTTT. This codes for CASSASLVLGNTIYF.